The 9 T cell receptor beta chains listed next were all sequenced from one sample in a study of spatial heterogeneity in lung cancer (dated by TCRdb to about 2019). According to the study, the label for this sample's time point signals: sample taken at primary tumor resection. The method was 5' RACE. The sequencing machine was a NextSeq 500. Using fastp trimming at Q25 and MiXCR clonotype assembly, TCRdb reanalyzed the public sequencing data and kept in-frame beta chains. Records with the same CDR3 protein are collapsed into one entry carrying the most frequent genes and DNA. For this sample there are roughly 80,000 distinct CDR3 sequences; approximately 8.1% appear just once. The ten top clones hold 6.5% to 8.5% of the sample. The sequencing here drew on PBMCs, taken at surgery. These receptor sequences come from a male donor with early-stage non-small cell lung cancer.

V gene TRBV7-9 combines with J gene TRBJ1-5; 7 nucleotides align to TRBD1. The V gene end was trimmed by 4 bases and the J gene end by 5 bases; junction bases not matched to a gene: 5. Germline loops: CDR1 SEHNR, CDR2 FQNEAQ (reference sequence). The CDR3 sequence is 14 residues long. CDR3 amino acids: CASSSLQGDQPQHF. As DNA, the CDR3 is TGTGCCAGCAGCTCTTTGCAGGGGGATCAGCCCCAGCATTTT. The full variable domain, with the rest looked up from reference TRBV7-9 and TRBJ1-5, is DTGVSQNPRHKITKRGQNVTFRCDPISEHNRLYWYRQTLGQGPEFLTYFQNEAQLEKSRLLSDRFSAERPKGSFSTLEIQRTEQGDSAMYLCASSSLQGDQPQHFGDGTRLSIL.

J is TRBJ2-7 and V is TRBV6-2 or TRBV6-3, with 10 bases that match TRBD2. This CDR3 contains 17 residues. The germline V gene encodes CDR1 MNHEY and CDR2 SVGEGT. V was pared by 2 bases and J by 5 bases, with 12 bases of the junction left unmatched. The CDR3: CASSYGLAGASRDEQYF. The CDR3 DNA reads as TGTGCCAGCAGTTACGGTCTAGCGGGAGCGAGTAGGGACGAGCAGTACTTC.

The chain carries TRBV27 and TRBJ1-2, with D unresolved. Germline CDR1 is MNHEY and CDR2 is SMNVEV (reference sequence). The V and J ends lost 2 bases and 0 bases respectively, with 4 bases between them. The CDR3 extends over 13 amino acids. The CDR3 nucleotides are TGTGCCAGCAGTTTACAGCCTAACTATGGCTACACCTTC. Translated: CASSLQPNYGYTF.

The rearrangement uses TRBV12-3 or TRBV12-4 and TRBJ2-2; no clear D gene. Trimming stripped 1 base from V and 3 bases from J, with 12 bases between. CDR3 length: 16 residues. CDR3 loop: CASSLGRPTHTGELFF. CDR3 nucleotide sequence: TGTGCCAGCAGTTTAGGGCGGCCTACCCACACCGGGGAGCTGTTTTTT.

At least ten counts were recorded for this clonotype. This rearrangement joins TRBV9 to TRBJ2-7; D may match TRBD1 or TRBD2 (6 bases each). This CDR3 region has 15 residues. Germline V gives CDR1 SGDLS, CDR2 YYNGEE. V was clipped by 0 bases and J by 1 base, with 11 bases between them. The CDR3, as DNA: TGTGCCAGCAGCGTAGCGGCGGGGACATCCTACGAGCAGTACTTC. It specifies CASSVAAGTSYEQYF.

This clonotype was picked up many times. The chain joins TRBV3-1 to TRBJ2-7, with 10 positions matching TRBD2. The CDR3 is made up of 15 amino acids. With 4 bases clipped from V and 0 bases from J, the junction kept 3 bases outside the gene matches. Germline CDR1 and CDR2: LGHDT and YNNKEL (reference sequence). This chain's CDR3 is CASSLGLAASYEQYF. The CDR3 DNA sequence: TGTGCCAGCAGCCTTGGACTAGCGGCCTCCTACGAGCAGTACTTC.

The CDR3 DNA sequence: TGTGCCAGCAGCTGGACCCCGGGACCAGGTGGCTACACCTTC. This gives the protein CASSWTPGPGGYTF. This chain joins TRBV7-2 and TRBJ1-2, with TRBD1 as a possible D gene (5 bases). The V end lost 4 bases, the J end lost 7 bases, and 16 bases lay between the germline ends. Per the germline V gene, CDR1 is SGHTA and CDR2 is FQGNSA. CDR3 size: 14 residues.

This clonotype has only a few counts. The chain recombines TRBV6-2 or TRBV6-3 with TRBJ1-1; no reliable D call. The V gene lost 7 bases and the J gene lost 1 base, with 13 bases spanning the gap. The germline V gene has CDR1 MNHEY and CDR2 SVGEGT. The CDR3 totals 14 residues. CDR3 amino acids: CASTYSKQNTEAFF. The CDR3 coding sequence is TGTGCCAGCACATATTCGAAACAGAACACTGAAGCTTTCTTT.

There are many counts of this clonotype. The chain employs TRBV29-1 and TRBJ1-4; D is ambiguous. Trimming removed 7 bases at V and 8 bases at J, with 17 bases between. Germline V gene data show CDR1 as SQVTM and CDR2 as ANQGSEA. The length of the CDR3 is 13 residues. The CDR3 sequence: CSAPTPLGEKLFF. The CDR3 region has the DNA TGCAGCGCCCCGACACCTTTAGGCGAAAAACTGTTTTTT. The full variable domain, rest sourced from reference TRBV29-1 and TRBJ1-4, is SAVISQKPSRDICQRGTSLTIQCQVDSQVTMMFWYRQQPGQSLTLIATANQGSEATYESGFVIDKFPISRPNLTFSTLTVSNMSPEDSSIYLCSAPTPLGEKLFFGSGTQLSVL.